This TCR beta chain came from a study of chemoradiotherapy in HPV16-positive cancers. This table comes from immunoSEQ multiplex PCR, and its TCRdb copy is limited to in-frame clones, with some not included. Of roughly 3,100 clones listed, around 81% were seen once; the top ten hold about 17%. The CDR3 length is 17 residues. V lost 1 base and J lost 0; bases outside the gene matches: 5. In germline, CDR1 is LNHDA, CDR2 SQIVND (reference sequence). The sequencing here drew on tumor tissue, taken from a patient who underwent chemoradiotherapy. This clonotype originated in a human donor with HPV-associated anogenital cancer. The chain carries TRBV19 and TRBJ2-4, with 8 bases matching TRBD2. Here the CDR3 DNA reads TGTGCCAGTAGTATAGTTCAACTAGCGGAAGCCAAAAACATTCAGTACTTC. Protein product: CASSIVQLAEAKNIQYF.